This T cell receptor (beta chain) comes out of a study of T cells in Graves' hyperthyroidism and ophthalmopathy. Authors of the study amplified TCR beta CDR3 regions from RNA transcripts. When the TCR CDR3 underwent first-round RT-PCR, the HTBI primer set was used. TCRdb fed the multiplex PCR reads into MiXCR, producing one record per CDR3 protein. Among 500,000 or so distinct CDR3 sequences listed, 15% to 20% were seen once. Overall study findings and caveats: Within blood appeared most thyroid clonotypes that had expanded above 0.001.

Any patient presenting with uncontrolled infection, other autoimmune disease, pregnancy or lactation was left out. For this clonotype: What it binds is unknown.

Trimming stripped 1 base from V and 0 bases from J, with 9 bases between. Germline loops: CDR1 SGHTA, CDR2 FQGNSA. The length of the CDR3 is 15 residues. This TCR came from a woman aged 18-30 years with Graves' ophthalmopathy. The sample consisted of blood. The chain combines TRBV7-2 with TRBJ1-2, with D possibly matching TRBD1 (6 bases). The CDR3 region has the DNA TGTGCCAGCAGCTTAGTGGACAGACCTAACTATGGCTACACCTTC. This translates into CASSLVDRPNYGYTF.